These 19 T cell receptor beta chains share one sample of origin, sequenced in a study of T cells in Graves' hyperthyroidism and ophthalmopathy. The source material, RNA transcripts, was used to amplify TCR beta CDR3 regions. When the TCR CDR3 underwent first-round RT-PCR, the HTBI primer set was used. TCRdb recomputed calls from the multiplex PCR reads with MiXCR, one row per CDR3 protein. Of around 520,000 distinct CDR3 sequences listed, 24% are singletons. Sequencing was done on a sample of blood. The receptors shown here come from a woman aged 25 to 39 with Graves' ophthalmopathy.

V gene TRBV30 combines with J gene TRBJ2-7; D perhaps matches TRBD1 (6 bases). V gave up 3 bases and J gave up 4 bases, with 13 bases separating them. Germline V lookup: CDR1 GTSNPN, CDR2 SVGIG (reference sequence). The CDR3 covers 13 residues. CDR3 sequence (DNA): TGTGCCTGGAGCAGGGGACGGCTATACGAGCAGTACTTC. It codes for CAWSRGRLYEQYF.

V is TRBV14 and J is TRBJ2-7, with D perhaps TRBD2 (7 bases). CDR1 is SGHDN and CDR2 is FVKESK in the germline V gene. The CDR3 spans 17 residues. V lost 5 bases, J lost 5 bases, and 25 bases lay in between. CDR3 nucleotide sequence: TGTGCCAGCAGCGTGCGGACTAGAAGTGACTCAGGGGACGAGCAGTACTTC. Protein: CASSVRTRSDSGDEQYF.

This clonotype has a handful of counts. The chain is built from TRBV12-3 or TRBV12-4 and TRBJ1-2; possible D gene TRBD1, 5 bases. There are 14 residues in the CDR3. With 8 bases removed from V and 5 bases from J, the gap between germline ends came to 18 bases. CDR3 protein: CASGPPGGRYGYTF. The CDR3 DNA follows: TGTGCCAGCGGGCCCCCGGGGGGTCGATATGGCTACACCTTC.

This clonotype showed up many times. The CDR3 DNA reads as TGTGCCAGCAGTTACTCTGAAGATGGCTACACCTTC. Its protein is CASSYSEDGYTF. The chain couples TRBV6-5 to TRBJ1-2, with D unclear. The CDR3 is 12 amino acids. CDR1 and CDR2 (germline): MNHEY, SVGAGI. V lost 0 bases to trimming and J lost 6 bases, with 5 bases between them.

The chain uses TRBV18 and TRBJ2-4; D may be TRBD1 (6 bases). CDR1 and CDR2 from the germline V gene are KGHSH and LQKENI. Deletions cut 1 base from V and 8 bases from J, with 18 bases between. CDR3 length: 16 amino acids. The chain's CDR3 is CASSPRDTPTPHIQYF. CDR3 nucleotides: TGTGCCAGCTCACCACGGGACACACCCACACCCCACATTCAGTACTTC.

This clonotype was seen ten or more times. The chain couples TRBV5-1 to TRBJ1-1; TRBD1 aligns across 11 bases. Unmatched junction bases numbered 4, after V lost 4 bases and J lost 5 bases. The length of the CDR3 is 14 residues. Germline CDR1 and CDR2: SGHRS and YFSETQ. CDR3 residues: CASSGGTGGTEAFF. Written as DNA, the CDR3 is TGCGCCAGCAGCGGGGGGACAGGGGGGACTGAAGCTTTCTTT.

This clonotype was observed many times. CDR3 amino acids: CASRPPEKETQYF. CDR3 nucleotide sequence: TGTGCCAGCAGGCCCCCTGAAAAAGAGACCCAGTACTTC. V gene TRBV12-3 or TRBV12-4 combines with J gene TRBJ2-5; no clear D gene. The germline V and J ends were trimmed by 6 bases and 3 bases, with 11 bases remaining between them. This CDR3 contains 13 residues.

This clonotype was seen only a few times. Germline and junction disagree at one end, which may indicate a read error. J is TRBJ2-4 and V is TRBV5-1; the D gene could be TRBD1 or TRBD2 (6 bases each). Germline V gives CDR1 SGHRS, CDR2 YFSETQ. The CDR3 covers 16 residues. CDR3 sequence reads: CASSPPGAQGMNIKYF. For the CDR3, the DNA is TGCGCCAGCAGCCCCCCGGGGGCGCAGGGGATGAACATTAAGTACTTC. The whole variable domain, remainder taken from reference TRBV5-1 and TRBJ2-4, is KAGVTQTPRYLIKTRGQQVTLSCSPISGHRSVSWYQQTPGQGLQFLFEYFSETQRNKGNFPGRFSGRQFSNSRSEMNVSTLELGDSALYLCASSPPGAQGMNIKYFGAGTRLSVL.

This clonotype was seen ten or more times. Germline and junction disagree at one end, which may indicate a read error. The chain couples TRBV15 to TRBJ2-7; the D is unclear. The CDR3 is made up of 14 amino acids. Germline CDR1 reads LNHNV; CDR2 reads YYDKDF (reference sequence). CDR3 coding DNA: TGTGCCGCCAGCAGAGATCAAGGTTCCTACGAGCAGTACTTC. Protein: CAASRDQGSYEQYF.

This clonotype was observed at least ten times. The chain joins TRBV7-8 to TRBJ1-1; no clear D. Trimming took 5 bases from V and 1 from J, leaving 11 bases between them. The CDR3 contains 14 residues. Germline values: CDR1 SGHVS, CDR2 FQNEAQ. CDR3 region: CASSQRTANTEAFF. Written as DNA, the CDR3 is TGTGCCAGCAGCCAGCGGACGGCGAACACTGAAGCTTTCTTT.

V usage is TRBV6-1 and J usage is TRBJ1-2; 7 bases fit TRBD1. The germline CDR1 and CDR2 sequences are MNHNS and SASEGT. The length of the CDR3 is 16 residues. V shed 0 bases, J shed 1 base, and the junction held 5 bases outside the gene matches. For the CDR3, the DNA is TGTGCCAGCAGTGAAGCGGGACAGAGCCTTAACTATGGCTACACCTTC. It is translated as CASSEAGQSLNYGYTF.

In this sample, this clonotype turned up many times. The V call is TRBV20-1, the J call TRBJ1-1; the match to TRBD1 covers 9 bases. V was clipped by 5 bases and J by 7 bases; unmatched bases: 14. Germline loops: CDR1 DFQATT, CDR2 SNEGSKA (reference sequence). The CDR3 covers 15 residues. In DNA form, the CDR3 reads TGCAGTGCTCGACGACCGGGACAGGGTAGCGATGAAGCTTTCTTT. It translates to CSARRPGQGSDEAFF.

The table lists this clonotype with a few counts. The chain combines TRBV2 with TRBJ1-2; D remains ambiguous. CDR3 length: 12 amino acids. The germline V gene has CDR1 SNHLY and CDR2 FYNNEI. The V and J ends lost 4 bases and 4 bases respectively, with 7 bases between them. CDR3 in DNA: TGTGCCAGCAGTGTTGCACCCTATGGCTACACCTTC. It translates to CASSVAPYGYTF.

A word on this clonotype: One junction end does not reproduce the germline sequence, and a read error may be involved. The J gene is TRBJ1-1, the V gene TRBV7-3; 10 bases fit TRBD1. Per the germline V gene, CDR1 is SGHTA and CDR2 is FQGTGA. The CDR3 sequence is 13 residues long. In DNA form, the CDR3 reads TGTGCCAGCAGCATTGACAGGGGGCGAGAAGCTTGCTTT. This sequence encodes CASSIDRGREACF.

The genes are TRBV29-1 and TRBJ1-2, with D hard to call. Trimming stripped 0 bases from V and 5 bases from J, with 10 bases between. The germline gives CDR1 SQVTM, CDR2 ANQGSEA. The CDR3 is 13 residues long. The CDR3 spells CSVEDDLRYGYTF. The CDR3 coding sequence is TGCAGCGTTGAAGATGACCTTCGGTATGGCTACACCTTC.

The V call is TRBV6-2 or TRBV6-3, the J call TRBJ2-5; 8 bases are shared with TRBD2. The junction had 15 bases not matched to a gene; V was cut back by 6 bases and J by 0 bases. The CDR3 loop spans 18 amino acids. Looked up from germline, CDR1 is MNHEY and CDR2 is SVGEGT. CDR3 residues: CASRQPRGQRGYQETQYF. DNA for the CDR3: TGTGCCAGCAGACAACCCCGGGGCCAGCGGGGGTACCAAGAGACCCAGTACTTC.

This clonotype was seen a few times. The chain joins TRBV18 to TRBJ2-7; possibly TRBD1 or TRBD2 for D (5 bases each). The V end was cut by 0 bases, the J end by 6 bases, with 15 bases between. The CDR3 covers 15 residues. Germline-derived CDR1 and CDR2 are KGHSH and LQKENI. CDR3 amino acids: CASSPPSIKGREQYF. CDR3 nucleotides: TGTGCCAGCTCACCACCTTCAATAAAGGGACGCGAGCAGTACTTC.

This clonotype was seen many times. The rearrangement joins TRBV12-3 or TRBV12-4 to TRBJ2-5; 9 bases map to TRBD2. With 6 bases clipped from V and 2 bases from J, the junction kept 7 bases outside the gene matches. The CDR3 is made up of 15 amino acids. The CDR3 DNA reads as TGTGCCAGCAGCACCGGGACTAGCCCGCAAGAGACCCAGTACTTC. Protein: CASSTGTSPQETQYF.

This clonotype occurred many times. This chain connects TRBV11-2 to TRBJ2-7, with D uncertain. The V gene's germline CDR1 is SGHAT and CDR2 FQNNGV. This CDR3 region has 12 residues. V dropped 5 bases and J dropped 2 bases, with 7 bases sitting between them. The CDR3 reads CASSDGTYEQYF. The CDR3 DNA sequence: TGTGCCAGCAGCGACGGAACCTACGAGCAGTACTTC.